Following are 23 T cell receptor beta chains from one sample sequenced in a study of beta chain features in type 1 diabetes. Study-wide points: Researchers report that Type 1 diabetes patients had moderately but significantly shorter TCRB CDR3s across all four CD4+ subsets.

What was sequenced were expressed TCRB transcripts, since all of the isolated RNA had been reverse transcribed. Generated by immunoSEQ multiplex PCR, the TCRdb table keeps only in-frame clones and is missing some. The data hold about 340,000 clones, with roughly 14% observed a single time. These TCRs' antigens remain unknown. Sequencing input: naive CD4+ T cells from blood. The receptors originated from a young woman with type 1 diabetes.

This clone has more than one count but fewer than ten. This rearrangement joins TRBV7-9 to TRBJ2-7, with D perhaps TRBD2 (6 bases). V lost 3 bases to trimming and J lost 6 bases, with 12 bases between them. Germline loops: CDR1 SEHNR, CDR2 FQNEAQ (reference sequence). The CDR3 has 13 amino acids. The CDR3 coding sequence is TGTGCCAGCAGCTTGGTTGCGGGGACCGAGCAGTACTTC. It specifies CASSLVAGTEQYF. The full variable domain, with the rest looked up from reference TRBV7-9 and TRBJ2-7, is DTGVSQNPRHKITKRGQNVTFRCDPISEHNRLYWYRQTLGQGPEFLTYFQNEAQLEKSRLLSDRFSAERPKGSFSTLEIQRTEQGDSAMYLCASSLVAGTEQYFGPGTRLTVT.

The chain is built from TRBV5-1 and TRBJ2-1, with TRBD1 identical over 9 bases. There are 15 residues in the CDR3. With V trimmed by 5 bases and J by 2 bases, 5 bases remained unmatched. CDR1 and CDR2 (germline): SGHRS, YFSETQ. The CDR3 sequence: CASSPGQGPYNEQFF. In DNA, the CDR3 is TGCGCCAGCAGTCCGGGACAGGGTCCCTACAATGAGCAGTTCTTC. The variable domain in full, completed from reference TRBV5-1 and TRBJ2-1, reads KAGVTQTPRYLIKTRGQQVTLSCSPISGHRSVSWYQQTPGQGLQFLFEYFSETQRNKGNFPGRFSGRQFSNSRSEMNVSTLELGDSALYLCASSPGQGPYNEQFFGPGTRLTVL.

Only a few counts were recorded for this clone. The genes are TRBV5-6 and TRBJ2-1; D may be TRBD1 (6 bases). The CDR3 runs 15 residues. Between the trimmed V and J ends, which lost 7 bases and 8 bases, there was a span of 22 bases. From germline, CDR1 is SGHDT and CDR2 YYEEEE. CDR3 sequence: CASGDQGKLEHEQFF. CDR3 DNA sequence: TGTGCCAGCGGAGACCAGGGGAAGCTGGAGCATGAGCAGTTCTTC. The entire variable domain, with the rest obtained from reference TRBV5-6 and TRBJ2-1, is as follows: DAGVTQSPTHLIKTRGQQVTLRCSPKSGHDTVSWYQQALGQGPQFIFQYYEEEERQRGNFPDRFSGHQFPNYSSELNVNALLLGDSALYLCASGDQGKLEHEQFFGPGTRLTVL.

The V and J genes are TRBV11-2 and TRBJ2-7; TRBD2 aligns across 8 bases. The germline CDR1 and CDR2 sequences are SGHAT and FQNNGV. V lost 5 bases to trimming and J lost 1 base; unmatched junction nucleotides: 4. The CDR3 is 14 residues long. The CDR3 nucleotides read TGTGCCAGCAGCCCCCCGGGGGGGTCCTACGAGCAGTACTTC. Translating it yields CASSPPGGSYEQYF.

The table lists this clone with a few counts. Relative to the germline gene, one junction end is altered; a read error may explain this. The chain employs TRBV30 and TRBJ1-5; D unresolved. This CDR3 has 13 amino acids. Germline CDR1 reads GTSNPN; CDR2 reads SVGIG (reference sequence). The CDR3 bases are TGTGCCTGGAGTGTGTCGTTCCGGGGTCGCTTATATTTT. This sequence encodes CAWSVSFRGRLYF. Together with reference TRBV30 and TRBJ1-5, the CDR3 gives the full variable domain: SQTIHQWPATLVQPVGSPLSLECTVEGTSNPNLYWYRQAAGRGLQLLFYSVGIGQISSEVPQNLSASRPQDRQFILSSKKLLLSDSGFYLCAWSVSFRGRLYFGDGTRLSIL.

J is TRBJ2-3 and V is TRBV5-1, with a weak D call TRBD2 (5 bases). Looked up from germline, CDR1 is SGHRS and CDR2 is YFSETQ. This CDR3 is built from 14 residues. The ends were cut back, 4 bases at V and 8 bases at J, with 17 bases in the middle. DNA of the CDR3: TGCGCCAGCAGCCAGCGGACCCTGCCTGGTACGCAGTATTTT. Translated: CASSQRTLPGTQYF.

This rearrangement joins TRBV6-1 to TRBJ2-5; D not certain. The CDR3 has 13 residues. The V gene lost 3 bases and the J gene lost 1 base, with 6 bases spanning the gap. Germline loops: CDR1 MNHNS, CDR2 SASEGT. The DNA for the CDR3 is TGTGCCAGCAGTGATGGCAGCCAAGAGACCCAGTACTTC. Protein: CASSDGSQETQYF.

This chain links TRBV7-8 with TRBJ1-1, with a tentative D call TRBD1 (5 bases). From germline, CDR1 is SGHVS and CDR2 FQNEAQ. The V and J ends lost 4 bases and 0 bases respectively, with 12 bases between them. This CDR3 is 15 amino acids long. The CDR3 here is CASSSTTGMNTEAFF. Written as DNA, the CDR3 is TGTGCCAGCAGCTCCACCACAGGAATGAACACTGAAGCTTTCTTT.

V and J are TRBV30 and TRBJ2-1; 9 bases line up with TRBD2. V was pared by 0 bases and J by 5 bases, with 5 bases of the junction left unmatched. The germline V gene encodes CDR1 GTSNPN and CDR2 SVGIG (reference sequence). CDR3 size: 15 residues. The CDR3 is CAWSVGGRENNEQFF. In DNA, the CDR3 is TGTGCCTGGAGTGTAGGCGGGAGGGAAAACAATGAGCAGTTCTTC.

CDR3 DNA sequence: TGTGCCAGCAGTCTACAGGGTCGTGGAAACACCATATATTTT. Its translation is CASSLQGRGNTIYF. The V call is TRBV28, the J call TRBJ1-3; TRBD1 might be the D (6 bases). V was clipped by 5 bases and J by 3 bases, with 11 bases between them. CDR1 and CDR2 from the germline V gene are MDHEN and SYDVKM. This CDR3 has 14 residues. Drawing the rest from reference TRBV28 and TRBJ1-3, the complete variable domain is DVKVTQSSRYLVKRTGEKVFLECVQDMDHENMFWYRQDPGLGLRLIYFSYDVKMKEKGDIPEGYSVSREKKERFSLILESASTNQTSMYLCASSLQGRGNTIYFGEGSWLTVV.

This chain links TRBV29-1 with TRBJ2-7; TRBD1 matches at 8 bases. Germline CDR1 and CDR2: SQVTM and ANQGSEA. The CDR3 has 17 amino acids. The V gene end was trimmed by 5 bases and the J gene end by 3 bases; junction bases not matched to a gene: 18. The CDR3 loop reads CSVRALAWTGISYEQYF. CDR3 nucleotides: TGCAGCGTTCGAGCCCTGGCCTGGACAGGGATAAGCTACGAGCAGTACTTC.

This chain uses TRBV5-1 with TRBJ2-1; maybe TRBD1 (5 bases). Germline CDR1 is SGHRS and CDR2 is YFSETQ. V gave up 0 bases and J gave up 6 bases, with 10 bases separating them. This CDR3 has 14 residues. The CDR3 is CASSLGGRSNEQFF. The CDR3 DNA is TGCGCCAGCAGCTTGGGGGGCAGGAGCAATGAGCAGTTCTTC.

The chain links TRBV5-6 to TRBJ1-2; the D is unclear. Germline values: CDR1 SGHDT, CDR2 YYEEEE. V was trimmed by 4 bases and J by 4 bases, leaving 17 bases between them. The CDR3 totals 15 residues. The CDR3 here is CASSLPRGSPYGYTF. Here the CDR3 DNA reads TGTGCCAGCAGCCTCCCTCGGGGTTCACCCTATGGCTACACCTTC.

This clone was picked up a small number of times. The J gene is TRBJ1-2, the V gene TRBV25-1; D remains ambiguous. The germline gives CDR1 MGHDK, CDR2 SYGVNS. Trimming cost V 3 bases and J 8 bases, with 16 bases left between them. This CDR3 is built from 14 residues. Here the CDR3 DNA reads TGTGCCAGCAGTGATCGGCCCGACAATATGGGCTACACCTTC. Its protein product is CASSDRPDNMGYTF.

There are a few counts of this clone. The chain carries TRBV28 and TRBJ2-7, with 8 bases lining up with TRBD2. The CDR3 totals 16 residues. Germline V CDR1 and CDR2: MDHEN, SYDVKM. V trimming: 5 bases; J trimming: 2 bases; junction bases outside the gene matches: 11. The CDR3, as DNA: TGTGCCAGCAGTCCCGGGGGGGCAGGGCGGGCCTACGAGCAGTACTTC. Translation: CASSPGGAGRAYEQYF.

In its sample, this clone was seen a few times. The chain couples TRBV6-6 to TRBJ2-7; no definite D call. This CDR3 has 13 amino acids. Trimming removed 5 bases from V and 9 bases from J, with 17 bases in between. Looked up from germline, CDR1 is MNHNY and CDR2 is SVGAGI (reference sequence). The CDR3 DNA follows: TGTGCCAGCAGTCCCCGGCATGGCGCGGTGCAGTACGTC. Translating gives CASSPRHGAVQYV.

Here the CDR3 reads CASSSRQGQSEQFF. The CDR3 bases are TGCGCCAGCAGTTCAAGACAGGGTCAGAGTGAGCAGTTCTTC. The V call is TRBV5-1, the J call TRBJ2-1; 7 nucleotides line up with TRBD1. This CDR3 spans 14 amino acids. J lost 9 bases, V lost 5 bases, and 11 bases had no gene match. Germline assignment: CDR1 SGHRS and CDR2 YFSETQ.

This clone was counted between two and nine times. V and J are TRBV20-1 and TRBJ2-1; D unresolved. The V end was cut by 6 bases, the J end by 8 bases, with 8 bases between. CDR1 and CDR2 from the germline V gene are DFQATT and SNEGSKA (reference sequence). The CDR3 is 10 amino acids. The CDR3 nucleotides read TGCAGTGCCCGGTCATATGAGCAGTTCTTC. Translating it yields CSARSYEQFF.

This clone was seen a handful of times. The chain carries TRBV5-4 and TRBJ2-1, with 12 positions matching TRBD2. The CDR3 totals 15 residues. The germline V gene encodes CDR1 SGHNT and CDR2 YYREEE (reference sequence). J was trimmed by 6 bases and V by 0 bases; bases with no gene match: 1. The CDR3 sequence is CASSLELAGGNEQFF. The CDR3 nucleotides read TGTGCCAGCAGCTTGGAACTAGCGGGAGGCAATGAGCAGTTCTTC.

As DNA, the CDR3 is TGTGCCAGCAGCTTTAGCGGGAATACGCAGTATTTT. This gives the protein CASSFSGNTQYF. V usage is TRBV5-4 and J usage is TRBJ2-3; TRBD2 matches at 8 bases. CDR3 length equals 12 residues. V shed 2 bases and J 7 bases; nucleotides not matched to a gene: 0. Germline values: CDR1 SGHNT, CDR2 YYREEE (reference sequence).

The V call is TRBV11-2, the J call TRBJ1-1; 8 bases align to TRBD1. CDR1 and CDR2 from the germline V gene are SGHAT and FQNNGV. V lost 6 bases to trimming and J lost 3 bases; unmatched junction nucleotides: 3. This CDR3 has 13 amino acids. The CDR3 loop is CASSSTGDTEAFF. For the CDR3, the DNA is TGTGCCAGCAGTTCGACAGGGGACACTGAAGCTTTCTTT.

For the CDR3, the DNA is TGTGCCAGCAGCAAAGGGGGCCTCCGGGGGTATGGCTACACCTTC. Translated: CASSKGGLRGYGYTF. V gene TRBV21-1 combines with J gene TRBJ1-2. TRBV21-1 constitutes a pseudogene. The CDR3 sequence is 15 residues long.

This clone was counted only a few times. The chain couples TRBV5-1 to TRBJ2-1, with 7 bases lining up with TRBD2. The germline V gene encodes CDR1 SGHRS and CDR2 YFSETQ. This CDR3 has 19 amino acids. The V and J ends lost 0 bases and 0 bases, in that order; junction bases with no gene match: 12. The CDR3 DNA sequence: TGCGCCAGCAGCTTGGCCGTTTCGGGAGGCTTTAGCTCCTACAATGAGCAGTTCTTC. Translated, it gives CASSLAVSGGFSSYNEQFF.